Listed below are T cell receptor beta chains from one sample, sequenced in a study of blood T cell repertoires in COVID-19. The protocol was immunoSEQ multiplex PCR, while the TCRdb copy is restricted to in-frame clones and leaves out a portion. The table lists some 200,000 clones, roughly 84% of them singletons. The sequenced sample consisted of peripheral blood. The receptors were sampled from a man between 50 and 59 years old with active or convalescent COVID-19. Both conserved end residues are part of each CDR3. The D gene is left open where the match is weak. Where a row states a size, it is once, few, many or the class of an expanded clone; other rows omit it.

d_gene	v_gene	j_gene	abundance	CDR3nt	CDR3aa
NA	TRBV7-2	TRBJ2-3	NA	TGTGCCAGCAGCTTAGTTGTCGGCACAGATACGCAGTATTTT	CASSLVVGTDTQYF
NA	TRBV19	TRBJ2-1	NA	TGTGCCAGTAAGGTGCAGGGATTCTACAATGAGCAGTTCTTC	CASKVQGFYNEQFF
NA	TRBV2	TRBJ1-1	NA	TGTGCCAGCAGTGAAGTGACCCCGGGTAACACTGAAGCTTTCTTT	CASSEVTPGNTEAFF
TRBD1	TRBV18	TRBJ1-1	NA	TGTGCCAGCTCACCCGACGGGACAGCTGAAGCTTTCTTT	CASSPDGTAEAFF
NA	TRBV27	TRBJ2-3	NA	TGTGCCAGCAGCCGCCCAGGCGATACGCAGTATTTT	CASSRPGDTQYF
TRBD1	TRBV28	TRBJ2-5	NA	TGTGCCAGCAGTTTCCGCCGGGACAGGGGGAAGGAGACCCAGTACTTC	CASSFRRDRGKETQYF
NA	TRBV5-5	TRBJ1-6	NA	TGTGCCAGCAGCCTAGACCCCTTCAGCTCCTATAATTCACCCCTCCACTTT	CASSLDPFSSYNSPLHF
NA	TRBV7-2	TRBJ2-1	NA	TGTGCCAGCAGACTAGCCGGCGGGCCCCCGGACAAGGAGCAGTTCTTC	CASRLAGGPPDKEQFF
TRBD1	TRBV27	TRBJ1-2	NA	TGTGCCAGCAGTTTTGGGACAGGCCTAGGCTACACCTTC	CASSFGTGLGYTF
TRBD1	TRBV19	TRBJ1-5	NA	TGTGCCAGTAGTACGGAGACAGGGGCTAGCAATCAGCCCCAGCATTTT	CASSTETGASNQPQHF
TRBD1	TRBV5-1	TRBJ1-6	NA	TGCGCCAGCAGCTTGGGGGACAGGGAGGCTTATAATTCACCCCTCCACTTT	CASSLGDREAYNSPLHF
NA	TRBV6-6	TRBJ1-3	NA	TGTGCCAGCAGTTACCGTACAGTTGGAAACACCATATATTTT	CASSYRTVGNTIYF
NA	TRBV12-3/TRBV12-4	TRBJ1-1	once	TGTGCCAGCAGTTTAACAGGTGCTGAAGCTTTCTTT	CASSLTGAEAFF
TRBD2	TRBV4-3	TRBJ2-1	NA	TGCGCCAGCAGCCAACAACGTACTAGCGGGAGGGCGAATGAGCAGTTCTTC	CASSQQRTSGRANEQFF
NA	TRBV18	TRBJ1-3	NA	TGTGCCAGCTCACCACGGGGGGCTGGAAACACCATATATTTT	CASSPRGAGNTIYF
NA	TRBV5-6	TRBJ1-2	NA	TGTGCCAGCAGCTTGGATCCCGGGGGCTATGGCTACACCTTC	CASSLDPGGYGYTF
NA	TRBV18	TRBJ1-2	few	TGTGCCAGCTCACCGGGACATGTGGTCCCTTATGGCTACACCTTC	CASSPGHVVPYGYTF
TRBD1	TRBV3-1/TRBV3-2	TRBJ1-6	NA	TGTGCCAGCAGCCCCAGGGGGAATTCACCCCTCCACTTT	CASSPRGNSPLHF
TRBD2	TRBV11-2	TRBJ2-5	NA	TGTGCCAGCAGCCCCCCTAGGTGGGGGGGGGACCAAGAGACCCAGTACTTC	CASSPPRWGGDQETQYF
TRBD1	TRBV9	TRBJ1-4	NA	TGTGCCAGCAGCGTAGAAGGGGGCTCTAATGAAAAACTGTTTTTT	CASSVEGGSNEKLFF
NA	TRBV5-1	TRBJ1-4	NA	TGCGCCAGCAGCTTGGAAGTTCAGACAACTAATGAAAAACTGTTTTTT	CASSLEVQTTNEKLFF
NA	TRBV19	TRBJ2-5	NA	TGTGCCAGTAGGAAACCGGGACTCGGGGAGACCCAGTACTTC	CASRKPGLGETQYF
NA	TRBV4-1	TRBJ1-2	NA	TGCGCCAGCAGCCAAGACATGCGGGGGCAGCTACCCAATTCCTATGGCTACACCTTC	CASSQDMRGQLPNSYGYTF
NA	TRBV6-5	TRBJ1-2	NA	TGTGCCAGCAGTTACTCGAGCGGCCATTCTAACTATGGCTACACCTTC	CASSYSSGHSNYGYTF
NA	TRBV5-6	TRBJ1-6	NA	TGTGCCAGCAGCTTGGAGGGGTTAGCACCCCTCCACTTT	CASSLEGLAPLHF
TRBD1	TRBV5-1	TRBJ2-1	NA	TGCGCCAGCAGCTCCTCTTGGGGGACAGGGGATACAGTTTATGAGCAGTTCTTC	CASSSSWGTGDTVYEQFF
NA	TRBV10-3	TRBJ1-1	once	TGTGCCATCAGTGTACCAGGGAACACTGAAGCTTTCTTT	CAISVPGNTEAFF
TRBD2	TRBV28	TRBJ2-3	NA	TGTGCCAGCAGCTCCTTGGGGCTAGCGGGTAAAGATACGCAGTATTTT	CASSSLGLAGKDTQYF
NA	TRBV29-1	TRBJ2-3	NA	TGCAGCGCGGGCCCCGGCACAGATACGCAGTATTTT	CSAGPGTDTQYF
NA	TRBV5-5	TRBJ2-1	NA	TGTGCCAGCAGCTCCTACAGGGTTGCCTCCTACAATGAGCAGTTCTTC	CASSSYRVASYNEQFF
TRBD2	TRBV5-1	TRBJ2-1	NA	TGCGCCAGCAGCTTGGCCGTCACTAGCGGGGTTCCAAGCTCCTACAATGAGCAGTTCTTC	CASSLAVTSGVPSSYNEQFF
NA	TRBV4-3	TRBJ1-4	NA	TGCGCCAGCAGCCAAGCCGGGACACAAAATGAAAAACTGTTTTTT	CASSQAGTQNEKLFF
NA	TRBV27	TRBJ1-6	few	TGTGCCAGCAGTTTAGGGGGCCTTGAAAACTCACCCCTCCACTTT	CASSLGGLENSPLHF
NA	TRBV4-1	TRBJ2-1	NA	TGCGCCAGCAGCCACCCCGACGGGAGACCGAACAATGAGCAGTTCTTC	CASSHPDGRPNNEQFF
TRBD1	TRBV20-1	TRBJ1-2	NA	TGCAGTGCTAGTCAGGGGGCCTCTAACTATGGCTACACCTTC	CSASQGASNYGYTF
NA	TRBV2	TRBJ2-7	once	TGTGCCAGCAGTGAATGGGGGGAGAACTCCTACGAGCAGTACTTC	CASSEWGENSYEQYF
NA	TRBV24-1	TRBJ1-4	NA	TGTGCCACCAGTGACCCTTCTGGGACTGCGAGAGAAAAACTGTTTTTT	CATSDPSGTAREKLFF
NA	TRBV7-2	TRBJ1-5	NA	TGTGCCAGCAGCTTAGCGAGAGGGAGTCAGCCCCAGCATTTT	CASSLARGSQPQHF
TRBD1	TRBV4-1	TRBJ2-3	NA	TGCGCCAGCAGCAGATCCGGGACAGGGTCAGATACGCAGTATTTT	CASSRSGTGSDTQYF
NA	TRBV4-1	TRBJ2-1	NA	TGCGCCAGCAGCCAAGATTGGTCAGGCCACAATGAGCAGTTCTTC	CASSQDWSGHNEQFF
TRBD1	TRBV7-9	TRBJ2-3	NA	TGTGCCAGCAGCTTTGGACAGGGCTCGGCAGATACGCAGTATTTT	CASSFGQGSADTQYF
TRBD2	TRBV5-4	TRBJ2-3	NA	TGTGCCAGCAGTCGGACTAGCGACACAGATACGCAGTATTTT	CASSRTSDTDTQYF
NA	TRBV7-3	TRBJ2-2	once	TGTGCCAGCAGCTTAATACCAGGGATTACCTTCAACGCGCCGGAGCTGTTTTTT	CASSLIPGITFNAPELFF
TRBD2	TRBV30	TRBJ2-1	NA	TGTGCCTGGAGTAGGGGACTAGCGGGAGGGCAAGAGCAGTTCTTC	CAWSRGLAGGQEQFF
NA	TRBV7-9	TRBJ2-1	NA	TGTGCCACCACCCTAGCCCCCGGCTCCTACAATGAGCAGTTCTTC	CATTLAPGSYNEQFF
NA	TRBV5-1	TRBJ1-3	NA	TGCGCCAGCAGCTTGCAGGGGATCGGAAACACCATATATTTT	CASSLQGIGNTIYF
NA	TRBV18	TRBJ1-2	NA	TGTGCCAGCTCAGAAACAAACCGCTATGGCTACACCTTC	CASSETNRYGYTF
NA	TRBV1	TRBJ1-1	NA	TGCACCAGCAGCCAAGATGCGAGGAACAGGTGGAAGTCTGAAGCTTTCTTT	CTSSQDARNRWKSEAFF
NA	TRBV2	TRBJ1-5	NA	TGTGCCAGCAGCGGTACCGGCAATCAGCCCCAGCATTTT	CASSGTGNQPQHF
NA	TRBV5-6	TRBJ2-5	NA	TGTGCCAGCAGCTTCAGGGGGGAGGCCCAGTACTTC	CASSFRGEAQYF
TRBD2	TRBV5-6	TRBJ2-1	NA	TGTGCCAGCCGGGGGGTAGACGCCTACAATGAGCAGTTCTTC	CASRGVDAYNEQFF